This T cell receptor beta chain comes out of a study of OX40 agonist ivuxolimab in advanced cancers. Study results and caveats: Clones of CD4+ and CD8+ blood T cells grew by week 6 at doses of 0.1 to 3.0 mg/kg.

This clone came up once. Its antigen is as yet unknown. CDR1 and CDR2 (germline): LNHNV, YYDKDF (reference sequence). V lost 4 bases, J lost 3 bases, and 14 bases stayed unmatched. This CDR3 comprises 17 residues. Drawing of blood for sampling happened at baseline, at cycle 4 day 1, and at cycle 7 day 1. Generated by immunoSEQ multiplex PCR, the TCRdb table keeps only in-frame clones and is missing some. The profile covers around 40,000 clones, with 80% appearing a single time and around 4% taken by the ten largest. The sample in question was CD4+ or CD8+ T cells sorted from blood, obtained in a trial of the OX40 agonist ivuxolimab. The clonotype was recovered from an adult with an advanced solid tumor such as melanoma, head and neck, liver or kidney cancer. The chain combines TRBV15 with TRBJ1-1; 7 nucleotides match TRBD1. CDR3 sequence: CATSKGAGRVGDTEAFF. The CDR3 nucleotides are TGTGCCACCAGCAAGGGGGCAGGACGGGTTGGCGACACTGAAGCTTTCTTT.